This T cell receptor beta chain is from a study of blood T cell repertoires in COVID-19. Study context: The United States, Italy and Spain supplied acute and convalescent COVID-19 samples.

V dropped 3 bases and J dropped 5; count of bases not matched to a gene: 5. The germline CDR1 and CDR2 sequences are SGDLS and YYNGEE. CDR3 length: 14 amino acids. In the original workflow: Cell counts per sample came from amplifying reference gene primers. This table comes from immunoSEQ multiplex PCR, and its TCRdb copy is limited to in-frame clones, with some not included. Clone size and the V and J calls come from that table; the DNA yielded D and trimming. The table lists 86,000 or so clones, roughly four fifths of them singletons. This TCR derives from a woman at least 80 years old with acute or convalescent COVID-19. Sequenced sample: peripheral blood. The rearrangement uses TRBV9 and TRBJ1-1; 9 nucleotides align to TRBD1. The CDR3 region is CASSAGQGRTEAFF. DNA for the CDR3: TGTGCCAGCAGCGCAGGACAGGGGAGGACTGAAGCTTTCTTT. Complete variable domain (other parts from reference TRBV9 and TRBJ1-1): DSGVTQTPKHLITATGQRVTLRCSPRSGDLSVYWYQQSLDQGLQFLIQYYNGEERAKGNILERFSAQQFPDLHSELNLSSLELGDSALYFCASSAGQGRTEAFFGQGTRLTVV.